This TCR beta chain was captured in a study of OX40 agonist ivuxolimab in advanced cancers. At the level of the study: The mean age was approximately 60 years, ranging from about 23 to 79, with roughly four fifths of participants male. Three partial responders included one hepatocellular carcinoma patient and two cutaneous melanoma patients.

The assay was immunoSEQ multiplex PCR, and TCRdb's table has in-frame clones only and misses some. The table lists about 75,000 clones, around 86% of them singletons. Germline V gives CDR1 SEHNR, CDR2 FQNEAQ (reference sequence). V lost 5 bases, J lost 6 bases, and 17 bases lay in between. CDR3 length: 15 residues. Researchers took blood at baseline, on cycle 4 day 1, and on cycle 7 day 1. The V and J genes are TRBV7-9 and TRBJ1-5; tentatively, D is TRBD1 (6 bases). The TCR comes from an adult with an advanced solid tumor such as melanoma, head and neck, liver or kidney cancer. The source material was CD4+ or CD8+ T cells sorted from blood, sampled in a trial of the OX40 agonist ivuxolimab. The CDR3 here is CASSPQGQGGQPQHF. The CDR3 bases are TGTGCCAGCAGCCCCCAGGGGCAGGGAGGTCAGCCCCAGCATTTT.